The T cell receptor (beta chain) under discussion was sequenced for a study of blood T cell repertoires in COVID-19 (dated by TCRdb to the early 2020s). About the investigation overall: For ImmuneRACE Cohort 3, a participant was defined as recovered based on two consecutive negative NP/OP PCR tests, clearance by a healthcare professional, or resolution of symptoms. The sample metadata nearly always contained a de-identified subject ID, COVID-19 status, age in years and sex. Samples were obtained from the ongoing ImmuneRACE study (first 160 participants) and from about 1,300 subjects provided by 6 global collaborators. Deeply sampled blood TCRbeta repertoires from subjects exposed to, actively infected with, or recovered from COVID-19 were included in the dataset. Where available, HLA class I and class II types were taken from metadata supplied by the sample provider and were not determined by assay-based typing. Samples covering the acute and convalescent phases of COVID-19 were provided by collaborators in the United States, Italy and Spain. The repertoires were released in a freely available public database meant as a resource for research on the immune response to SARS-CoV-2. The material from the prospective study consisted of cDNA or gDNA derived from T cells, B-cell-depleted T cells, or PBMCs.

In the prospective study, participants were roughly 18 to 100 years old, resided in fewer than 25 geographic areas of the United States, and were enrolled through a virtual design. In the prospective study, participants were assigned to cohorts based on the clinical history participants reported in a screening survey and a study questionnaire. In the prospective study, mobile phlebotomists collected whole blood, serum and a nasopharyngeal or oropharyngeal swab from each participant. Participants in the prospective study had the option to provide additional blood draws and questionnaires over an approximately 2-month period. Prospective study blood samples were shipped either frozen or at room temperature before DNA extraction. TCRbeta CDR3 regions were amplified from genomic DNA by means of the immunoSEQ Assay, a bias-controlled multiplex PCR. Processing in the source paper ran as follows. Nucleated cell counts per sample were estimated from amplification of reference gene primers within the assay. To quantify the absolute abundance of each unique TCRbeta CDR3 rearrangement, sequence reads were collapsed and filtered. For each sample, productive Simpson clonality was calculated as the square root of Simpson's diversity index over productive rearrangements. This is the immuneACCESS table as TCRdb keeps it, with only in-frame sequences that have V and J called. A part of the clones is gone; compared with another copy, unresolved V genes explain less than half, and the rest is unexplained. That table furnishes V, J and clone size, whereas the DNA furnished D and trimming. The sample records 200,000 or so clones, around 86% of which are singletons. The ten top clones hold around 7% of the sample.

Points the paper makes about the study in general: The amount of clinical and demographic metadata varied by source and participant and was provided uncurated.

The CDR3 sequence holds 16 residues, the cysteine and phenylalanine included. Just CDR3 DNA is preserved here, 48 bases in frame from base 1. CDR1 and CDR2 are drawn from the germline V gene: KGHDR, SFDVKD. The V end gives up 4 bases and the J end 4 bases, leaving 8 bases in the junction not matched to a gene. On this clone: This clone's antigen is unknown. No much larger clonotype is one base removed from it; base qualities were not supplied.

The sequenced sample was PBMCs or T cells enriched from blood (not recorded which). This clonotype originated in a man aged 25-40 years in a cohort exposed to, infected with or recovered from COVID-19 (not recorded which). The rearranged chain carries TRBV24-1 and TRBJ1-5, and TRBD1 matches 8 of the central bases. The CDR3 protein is CATSDRGQGQNQPQHF. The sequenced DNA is TGTGCCACCAGTGACCGAGGACAGGGACAGAATCAGCCCCAGCATTTT.